The 22 T cell receptor beta chains below were found in one sample sequenced in a study of CD8+CD57+ T cells in acquired aplastic anemia. The template for TCR beta VDJ and CDR3 sequence profiling was genomic DNA. Each CDR3 protein is one row after TCRdb ran MiXCR on the reads. The profile covers 150,000 to 200,000 distinct CDR3 sequences, with around 48% appearing a single time and roughly 30% taken by the ten largest. Patients chosen for sequencing had CD8+CD57+ cells that had expanded, as shown by flow cytometry. The specimen was sorted CD4+, CD8+, or CD8+CD57+ T cells (not recorded which) from PBMCs. The receptors stem from a human donor with aplastic anemia.

The chain is built from TRBV7-9 and TRBJ1-2; D is possibly TRBD1 (6 bases). In germline, CDR1 is SEHNR, CDR2 FQNEAQ (reference sequence). CDR3 length: 13 residues. Trimming removed 5 bases at V and 2 bases at J, with 9 bases between. The CDR3 sequence: CASSDRTNYGYTF. CDR3 bases: TGTGCCAGCAGCGACAGGACGAACTATGGCTACACCTTC.

This clonotype was seen only once. The chain uses TRBV30 and TRBJ1-3; 8 bases agree with TRBD1. CDR1 and CDR2 (germline): GTSNPN, SVGIG (reference sequence). With V trimmed by 4 bases and J by 2 bases, 16 bases remained unmatched. This CDR3 contains 18 residues. The CDR3 is CAWTATGAPAGTGNTIYF. DNA for the CDR3: TGTGCCTGGACCGCGACAGGGGCCCCTGCTGGGACTGGAAACACCATATATTTT.

The chain couples TRBV25-1 to TRBJ1-1; D is unresolved. With 5 bases removed from V and 10 bases from J, the gap between germline ends came to 23 bases. Germline V gene data show CDR1 as MGHDK and CDR2 as SYGVNS. This CDR3 comprises 15 residues. CDR3 DNA sequence: TGTGCCAGCAGTTTGGGAAGGGAGATTTATTTGGGAGCTTTCTTT. This sequence encodes CASSLGREIYLGAFF.

V gene TRBV11-1 combines with J gene TRBJ1-2; D gene uncertain. With 3 bases removed from V and 7 bases from J, the gap between germline ends came to 18 bases. CDR3 size: 15 residues. The germline CDR1 and CDR2 sequences are SGHAT and FQDESV (reference sequence). The CDR3 DNA sequence: TGTGCCAGCAGCTTCTATCCCCGGGCCCCATCTGGCTACACCTTC. It yields the protein CASSFYPRAPSGYTF.

This clonotype was counted ten times or more. CDR3 loop: CATSDLGTPGGEQFF. The CDR3 bases are TGTGCCACCAGTGATTTGGGGACGCCCGGGGGAGAGCAGTTCTTC. The chain joins TRBV24-1 to TRBJ2-1, with a tentative D call TRBD2 (6 bases). The CDR3 totals 15 residues. Germline lookup yields CDR1 KGHDR and CDR2 SFDVKD. Trimming stripped 0 bases from V and 10 bases from J, with 15 bases between.

Comments on this clonotype: One base away lies a much larger clone, so this may be a sequencing read error. The chain links TRBV12-3 or TRBV12-4 to TRBJ1-2, with D possibly TRBD1 on 5 matching bases. V gave up 3 bases and J gave up 0 bases, with 14 bases separating them. The CDR3 runs to 16 residues. In DNA form, the CDR3 reads TGTGCCAGCAGTTTTGGGCAGGGCCATACTAACTATGGCTACACCTTC. Translating it yields CASSFGQGHTNYGYTF.

A remark on this clonotype: A read error may explain this, as a much larger clone is one base away. The CDR3 region is CASSPVRGFEQYF. The CDR3 nucleotides read TGTGCCAGCAGCCCTGTTCGGGGATTCGAGCAGTACTTC. The chain joins TRBV5-4 to TRBJ2-7; the D gene is possibly TRBD2 (5 bases). Deletions cut 4 bases from V and 6 bases from J, with 14 bases between. Germline CDR1 SGHNT, CDR2 YYREEE (reference sequence). CDR3 size: 13 residues.

This clonotype was found many times. The rearrangement links TRBV5-1 to TRBJ1-4; D may be TRBD1 (5 bases). With 0 bases removed from V and 4 bases from J, the gap between germline ends came to 10 bases. Germline V gene sequence: CDR1 SGHRS, CDR2 YFSETQ. This CDR3 is 15 amino acids long. The CDR3 here is CASSLVTGLNEKLFF. CDR3 coding DNA: TGCGCCAGCAGCTTGGTTACAGGCCTTAATGAAAAACTGTTTTTT.

This clonotype occurred many times. The chain is built from TRBV14 and TRBJ2-5; D ambiguous. V lost 0 bases and J 2 bases, leaving 7 bases between the germline ends. CDR1 is SGHDN, CDR2 FVKESK, per germline. The CDR3 contains 14 residues. The CDR3 protein is CASSQEVAQETQYF. DNA for the CDR3: TGTGCCAGCAGCCAAGAGGTAGCTCAAGAGACCCAGTACTTC.

This clonotype was counted many times. The rearrangement uses TRBV24-1 and TRBJ1-5; D remains unclear. Looked up from germline, CDR1 is KGHDR and CDR2 is SFDVKD. V was shortened by 7 bases and J by 5 bases, with 14 bases between the two germline ends. CDR3 length equals 14 residues. CDR3 in DNA: TGTGCCACCAGCGGAGGGAGGGAGGATCAGCCCCAGCATTTT. It yields the protein CATSGGREDQPQHF.

The CDR3, as DNA: TGCAGCGCTCCCCGGTCGGATCGGGCCGATACGCAGTATTTT. Amino acid sequence: CSAPRSDRADTQYF. The rearrangement joins TRBV29-1 to TRBJ2-3; unclear D gene. Trimming took 7 bases from V and 6 from J, leaving 20 bases between them. CDR1 and CDR2 from the germline V gene are SQVTM and ANQGSEA. The CDR3 is 14 amino acids.

The chain has TRBV10-3 and TRBJ2-7, with 8 bases aligning to TRBD1. The CDR3 covers 16 residues. CDR1 and CDR2 (germline): ENHRY, SYGVKD. J gave up 5 bases and V 3 bases, and 12 bases lay outside the gene matches. The chain's CDR3 is CAISDLGQGAHHEQYF. Here the CDR3 DNA reads TGTGCCATCAGTGACCTGGGGCAGGGGGCGCACCACGAGCAGTACTTC.

The sample holds many counts of this clonotype. The rearrangement joins TRBV4-2 to TRBJ2-7; 10 nucleotides align to TRBD1. The germline gives CDR1 LGHNA, CDR2 YNFKEQ. After removal of 4 bases from V and 4 bases from J, the junction contained 7 bases not matched to a gene. This CDR3 is 15 amino acids long. The CDR3 sequence is CASSPRTGGAYEQYF. DNA of the CDR3: TGTGCCAGCAGCCCTCGGACAGGGGGGGCGTACGAGCAGTACTTC.

V is TRBV7-2 and J is TRBJ2-7; perhaps TRBD1 as D (6 bases). With 5 bases removed from V and 2 bases from J, the gap between germline ends came to 13 bases. The CDR3 contains 14 residues. Germline V gives CDR1 SGHTA, CDR2 FQGNSA. The CDR3 reads CASSEQTGPYEQYF. CDR3 DNA: TGTGCCAGCAGCGAGCAGACAGGCCCCTACGAGCAGTACTTC.

This clonotype appeared many times. In DNA, the CDR3 is TGTGCCATCAATCCGGGACGGACCACAGATACGCAGTATTTT. This codes for CAINPGRTTDTQYF. The chain couples TRBV10-3 to TRBJ2-3; either TRBD1 or TRBD2 may fit D (5 bases each). The CDR3 length is 14 residues. The germline CDR1 and CDR2 sequences are ENHRY and SYGVKD. V lost 7 bases and J lost 2, with 13 bases in between.

The V and J genes are TRBV11-2 and TRBJ2-7; TRBD2 matches at 10 bases. The ends lost 6 bases at V and 4 bases at J; junction bases unmatched: 15. Germline CDR1 SGHAT, CDR2 FQNNGV. This CDR3 spans 17 amino acids. CDR3 protein: CASSHPASGSVGYEQYF. The DNA for the CDR3 is TGTGCCAGCAGTCACCCCGCTAGCGGGAGCGTAGGGTACGAGCAGTACTTC.

This chain connects TRBV4-3 to TRBJ1-1, with 9 positions matching TRBD1. Germline V gene sequence: CDR1 LGHNA, CDR2 YSLEER. Trimming took 3 bases from V and 6 from J; bases not matched to a gene: 5. The CDR3 runs to 14 residues. The CDR3 DNA sequence: TGCGCCAGCAGCCAGGGACAGGGTGGTTCTGAAGCTTTCTTT. Translation: CASSQGQGGSEAFF.

The rearrangement uses TRBV29-1 and TRBJ2-3; 11 bases line up with TRBD2. From germline, CDR1 is SQVTM and CDR2 ANQGSEA. J lost 2 bases, V lost 2 bases, and 3 bases had no gene match. This CDR3 has 15 amino acids. In DNA, the CDR3 is TGCAGCGTTGAAACTAGCGGGGGACACACAGATACGCAGTATTTT. Translated: CSVETSGGHTDTQYF.

CDR3 sequence: CAAGGHNNEQFF. DNA of the CDR3: TGTGCCGCTGGGGGACACAACAATGAGCAGTTCTTC. The gene calls are TRBV10-3 and TRBJ2-1, with D maybe TRBD1 (6 bases). The CDR3 sequence is 12 residues long. V was shortened by 11 bases and J by 5 bases, with 13 bases between the two germline ends. CDR1 and CDR2 (germline): ENHRY, SYGVKD.

V usage is TRBV6-1 and J usage is TRBJ1-5; D is perhaps TRBD1 (5 bases). There are 16 residues in the CDR3. V lost 3 bases to trimming and J lost 4 bases, with 16 bases between them. CDR1 and CDR2 from the germline V gene are MNHNS and SASEGT. CDR3: CASSDRDGSRNQPQHF. As DNA, the CDR3 is TGTGCCAGCAGTGATAGGGACGGGTCGAGGAATCAGCCCCAGCATTTT.

At least ten counts were recorded for this clonotype. The rearrangement joins TRBV6-1 to TRBJ1-1, with a tentative D call TRBD1 (5 bases). Looked up from germline, CDR1 is MNHNS and CDR2 is SASEGT. V was shortened by 5 bases and J by 0 bases, with 10 bases between the two germline ends. This CDR3 has 14 residues. CDR3 DNA: TGTGCCAGCAGTCGTGGGGCGATGAACACTGAAGCTTTCTTT. As protein: CASSRGAMNTEAFF.

The rearrangement uses TRBV7-8 and TRBJ1-6; D is ambiguous. With 5 bases removed from V and 14 bases from J, the gap between germline ends came to 13 bases. Germline V gene lookup returns CDR1 SGHVS and CDR2 FQNEAQ. There are 12 residues in the CDR3. CDR3 bases: TGTGCCAGCAGCATTGGCTCGGGGACCCTCCACTTT. As protein: CASSIGSGTLHF.